The sequence of this T cell receptor (beta chain) was determined in a study of cytomegalovirus exposure and HLA in healthy donors. Turning to the study itself: Unique TCR beta sequences numbering 95 million to 130 million came from about 179 million T cells in an earlier analysis.

13 Jbeta primers and 60 Vbeta primers were used for the PCR. Clones were sequenced by immunoSEQ multiplex PCR, and TCRdb holds only the in-frame ones, with some missing. The table includes about 140,000 clones, 60% to 75% detected once. The germline V and J ends were trimmed by 1 base and 5 bases, with 5 bases remaining between them. In germline, CDR1 is LGHNT, CDR2 FRNRAP. CDR3 size: 12 residues. The V and J genes are TRBV12-5 and TRBJ1-1; no reliable D call. The sequenced material came from PBMCs. The TCR was taken from a human donor in good health. The CDR3 loop is CASGLGRTEAFF. CDR3 in DNA: TGTGCTAGTGGTTTGGGGAGGACTGAAGCTTTCTTT.